This T cell receptor beta chain was captured by sequencing in a study of cytomegalovirus exposure and HLA in healthy donors (dated by TCRdb to about 2017). Concerning the study at large: An earlier analysis of approximately 640 of the donors reported roughly 300 Gb of sequence data and 117 million unique TCR beta sequences from roughly 180 million T cells. An early release covering about 600 HLA-typed donors comprised roughly 300 gigabases of sequencing data and tens of millions of unique TCR sequences. Of the 398 genotyped donors, about 80% fell in the genetic ancestry cluster associated with self-reported Caucasian donors. The study aimed to test whether signatures of past pathogen exposure could be identified by cataloging public T cell receptors. Using immunosequencing, the study profiled T cell repertoires from about 650 subjects and related those repertoires to cytomegalovirus serostatus. In addition to the first cohort of roughly 700 subjects, a separate validation cohort of under 150 different subjects was used. To predict cytomegalovirus infection status, the study combined high-throughput TCR immunosequencing, statistical association of individual TCRs with disease status, and machine learning. In a later analysis, previously published TCR beta repertoires from about 670 donors were re-analyzed and high-resolution HLA genotyping was added so that TCR occurrence patterns could be studied. Rather than using new phenotypic data, the later analysis identified candidate immune exposures from TCR beta sequences and from how often those sequences occurred across donors. In an earlier analysis of 500 to 650 of the donors, high-throughput TCR beta sequencing was used to judge whether each TCR beta V gene segment behaved as functional or pseudogenic. Donor age, sex, ethnicity and CMV serostatus were compiled together with the repertoire data. A later genetic analysis took genome-wide SNP genotypes for about 55% of the 666 donors and used that subset as a discovery cohort. All discovery cohort repertoires had been generated using a single sequencing platform. Class I and class II HLA loci were covered by the typing at four-digit resolution. The number of typed donors differed by locus: roughly 620-640 for A, B, C, DRB1 and DQB1; some 540 for DQA1; some 590 for DPA1; and roughly 490 for DPB1. Because of strong linkage in the cohort, five DR-DQ haplotypes were treated as single units for association and clustering. Among 300 to 500 genotyped donors of the cohort, an average of around 250,000 unique TCR beta nucleotide sequences was sequenced per donor, of which 15% to 20% were non-productive. Study-wide conclusions, independent of this receptor: Compared with the roughly 600-donor mean, donors in an Asian-associated ancestry cluster had fewer N-insertions in productive TCRs, according to a later genetic analysis. When HLA alleles, especially DR and DQ, strongly co-occurred, attributing TCR associations to individual alleles was difficult. At a false discovery rate of 0.05, a later analysis linked 16,951 TCR beta sequences to specific HLA alleles. A later analysis found that TCR association rates varied across HLA loci, with DRB1 alleles showing the most associated TCRs and HLA-C alleles the fewest. Cytomegalovirus status was reported to be diagnosed by the classifier with high specificity and sensitivity in both the original and validation cohorts. A further reported finding was that TCR beta sequences accurately predicted the HLA-A and HLA-B alleles for most subjects in the first cohort. Several of the top co-occurrence clusters appeared to be linked to parvovirus B19, influenza, CMV and Epstein-Barr virus, according to a later analysis. The authors suggested that the approach could potentially be generalized to other disease states and immunological phenotypes. For the cohort, immune exposure information was limited to CMV serostatus. Three of the identified cytomegalovirus-associated TCR beta chains were confirmed in vitro to be specific for cytomegalovirus antigens. V-gene and J-gene trimming of TCR beta chains was associated with a missense DCLRE1C variant in a later genetic analysis, and the association was replicated in an independent cohort. Across donors, most TCR sequences were observed very rarely, whereas some public TCRs were present in many individuals. Correlated functional status among segregating V segments might reflect linkage disequilibrium, but an unknown experimental factor could not be ruled out. An earlier analysis of approximately 590 of the donors showed that most TCR beta V segments appeared in productive rearrangements either about 90% or about 30% of the time, which broadly matched IMGT annotations. According to a later analysis, most CMV-associated TCR beta chains appeared to be HLA-restricted, and the HLA associations seemed to be driven largely by CMV exposure. The 87-base-pair reads could not distinguish some IMGT-functional V segments, including TRBV6-2 and TRBV6-3, so those segments were excluded. In this cohort, only TCR beta chains were sequenced, and detectable features were limited by the absence of alpha or paired-chain data. Roughly uniform sequencing depth across donors was assumed in presence/absence analyses, although this assumption may not hold. Some 16 rarely observed V segments, including chromosome 9 orphons, were excluded from the earlier analysis of several hundred of the donors because counts were too low. A later analysis found that HLA-associated TCR beta chains were more clonally expanded and had lower generation probabilities than equally common non-associated chains. Because HLA typing was unavailable for some donors at each locus, only the typed subset was used in association tests. A group of highly shared sequence variants was considered likely to be a technical artifact of the sequencing pipeline. The study gave a list of over 150 TCR beta chains associated with cytomegalovirus.

Receptors were amplified or captured by the immunoSEQ multiplex PCR assay. For the multiplex PCR, a mixture combining 60 forward primers for TCR Vbeta segments and 13 reverse primers for TCR Jbeta segments was used. A multiplex PCR assay on genomic DNA amplified the CDR3 region of rearranged TCR beta genes. On the Illumina HiSeq System, the amplified TCR beta libraries were sequenced as 87-base-pair reads. Regarding the original processing steps: A later analysis tallied about 77 million unique TCR beta chains across the 666 repertoires, and approximately 11 million of those chains were shared by two or more donors. A nearest-neighbor algorithm error-corrected the raw reads and collapsed the reads into unique sequences, merging closely related sequences to remove PCR and sequencing errors. V, D and J gene segments were assigned by aligning CDR3 sequences to IMGT reference sequences. Each retained sequence needed at least a six-nucleotide match to both a V gene segment and a J gene segment. Rearrangements were called productive when the CDR3 lacked stop codons and stayed in frame with V and J; all others were non-productive. CDR3 was defined by IMGT convention, running from the second conserved V-encoded cysteine to the conserved J-encoded phenylalanine. Sequences without an unambiguous match to a single V gene segment were excluded from the earlier analysis of about 630 of the donors. An earlier analysis of several hundred of the donors called V segments functional above 56.7% productive rearrangements and segregating when the between-donor standard deviation exceeded 5%. To diagnose cytomegalovirus status from the catalog of TCR beta chain sequences, a statistical classification framework was built. In a later analysis, V and J genes were assigned by comparing TCR nucleotide sequences against IMGT/GENE-DB human TR gene sequences. In a later analysis, CDR3 sequences and most-parsimonious VDJ recombination scenarios were assigned using the TCRdist pipeline. A later analysis defined each TCR beta chain by its CDR3 amino acid sequence plus V-gene family, and excluded reads lacking a unique V-gene family. To address suspected cross-contamination and a sequencing artifact, a later analysis removed roughly 580 highly shared, low-generation-probability nucleotide sequences. A later analysis calculated a clonal expansion index for each public chain from normalized within-repertoire ranks of inferred template counts. In a later analysis, generation probabilities were computed using a VDJ recombination model fitted to out-of-frame rearrangements, and the results were checked against IGoR. In a later analysis, TCR-TCR, TCR-HLA and TCR-CMV co-occurrence was scored with hypergeometric tests, and a repertoire-size bias correction was applied to TCR pairs. False discovery rates were estimated in a later analysis by permuting HLA or CMV assignments 20 times. In a later analysis, co-occurring TCRs were grouped using DBSCAN, with TCRdist sequence similarity added in when clustering inside HLA-allele-positive subsets. Repertoires with fewer than 30,000 or more than 120,000 public chains were left out of co-occurrence clustering, as were a few repertoires with anomalous nucleotide sharing. TCRdb's version of the immuneACCESS table is confined to in-frame rearrangements and falls short of the full clone set. An unresolved V gene accounts for under half of the shortfall where checked; the remainder is of unknown origin. Clone size and V and J calls were adopted from that table, with D and trimming inferred from the DNA. This sample lists roughly 130,000 clones; roughly 84% were detected once. The top ten clones comprise approximately 3.1% of the sample.

V lost 4 bases and J lost 5 bases, and the count of bases not matched to a germline gene is 12. The CDR3, from cysteine to phenylalanine, totals 17 residues. Solely the CDR3 DNA is kept, with 51 bases framed from the first base. Comments on this clone: Its recognized antigen is unknown. The input lacks base qualities; no much larger clone sits a single base away.

The cohort was made up of roughly 670 healthy bone marrow donors. All cohort members were sampled while nominally healthy, although unrecorded immune exposures were likely present. The donor tested CMV seropositive, placing the donor among the 250 to 300 seropositive members of the cohort. A peripheral blood sample was provided by each donor, and peripheral blood mononuclear cells were used for TCR beta sequencing. The Qiagen DNeasy Blood Extraction Kit was used to extract genomic DNA from the blood cell samples. The V and J genes are TRBV23-1 and TRBJ2-1, and TRBD1 matches 9 of the central bases. TRBV23-1 is an open reading frame, and its role is uncertain. The clonotype was recovered from a woman aged 18-29 years in good health and CMV-seropositive. The specimen sequenced was PBMCs. The base sequence is TGCGCCAGCAGTCCCCGGCCGGGACAGGGTATAAACAATGAGCAGTTCTTC. Translated, it gives CASSPRPGQGINNEQFF.